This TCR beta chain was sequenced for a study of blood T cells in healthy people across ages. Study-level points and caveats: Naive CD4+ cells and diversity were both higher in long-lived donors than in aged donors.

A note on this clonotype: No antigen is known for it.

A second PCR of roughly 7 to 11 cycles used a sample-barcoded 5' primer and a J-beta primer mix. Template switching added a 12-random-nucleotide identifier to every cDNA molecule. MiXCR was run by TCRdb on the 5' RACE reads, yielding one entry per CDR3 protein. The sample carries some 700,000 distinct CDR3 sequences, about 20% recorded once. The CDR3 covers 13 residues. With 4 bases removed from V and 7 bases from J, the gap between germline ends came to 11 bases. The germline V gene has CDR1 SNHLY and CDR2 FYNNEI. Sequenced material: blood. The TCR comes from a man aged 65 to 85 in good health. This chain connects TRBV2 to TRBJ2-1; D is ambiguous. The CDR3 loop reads CASSGGGRNEQFF. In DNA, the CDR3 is TGTGCCAGCAGTGGGGGTGGTAGAAATGAGCAGTTCTTC.